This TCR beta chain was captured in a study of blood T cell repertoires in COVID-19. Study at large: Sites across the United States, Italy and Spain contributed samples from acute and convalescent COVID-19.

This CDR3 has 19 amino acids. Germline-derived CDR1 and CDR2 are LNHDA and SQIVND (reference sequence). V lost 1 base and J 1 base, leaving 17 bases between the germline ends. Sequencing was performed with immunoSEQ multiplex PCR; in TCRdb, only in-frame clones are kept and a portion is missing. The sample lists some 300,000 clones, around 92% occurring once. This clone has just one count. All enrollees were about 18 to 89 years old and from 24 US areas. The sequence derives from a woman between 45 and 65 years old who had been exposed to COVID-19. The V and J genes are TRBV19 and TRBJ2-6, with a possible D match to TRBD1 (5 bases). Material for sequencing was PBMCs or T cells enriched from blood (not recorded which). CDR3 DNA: TGTGCCAGTAGTATAGCCCGCCTCGAAGGGGTATCTGGGGCCAACGTCCTGACTTTC. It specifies CASSIARLEGVSGANVLTF. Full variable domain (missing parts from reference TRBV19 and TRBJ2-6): DGGITQSPKYLFRKEGQNVTLSCEQNLNHDAMYWYRQDPGQGLRLIYYSQIVNDFQKGDIAEGYSVSREKKESFPLTVTSAQKNPTAFYLCASSIARLEGVSGANVLTFGAGSRLTVL.